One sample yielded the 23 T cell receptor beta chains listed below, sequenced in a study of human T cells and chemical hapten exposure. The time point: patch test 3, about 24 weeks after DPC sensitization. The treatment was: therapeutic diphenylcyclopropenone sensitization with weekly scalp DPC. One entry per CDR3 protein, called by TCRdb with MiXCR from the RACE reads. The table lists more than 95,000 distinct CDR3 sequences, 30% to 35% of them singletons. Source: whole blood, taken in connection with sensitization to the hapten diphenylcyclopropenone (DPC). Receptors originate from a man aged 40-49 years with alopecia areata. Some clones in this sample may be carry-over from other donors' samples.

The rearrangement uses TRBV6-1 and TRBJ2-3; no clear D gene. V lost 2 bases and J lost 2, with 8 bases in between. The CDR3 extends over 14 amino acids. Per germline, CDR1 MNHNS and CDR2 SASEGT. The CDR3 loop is CASSELVVTDTQYF. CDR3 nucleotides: TGTGCCAGCAGTGAATTAGTAGTCACAGATACGCAGTATTTT.

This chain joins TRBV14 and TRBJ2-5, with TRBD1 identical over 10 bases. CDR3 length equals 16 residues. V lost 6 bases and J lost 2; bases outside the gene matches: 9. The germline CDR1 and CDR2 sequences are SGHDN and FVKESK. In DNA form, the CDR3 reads TGTGCCAGCAGATTGACAGGGGGCCCCTCTCAAGAGACCCAGTACTTC. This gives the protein CASRLTGGPSQETQYF.

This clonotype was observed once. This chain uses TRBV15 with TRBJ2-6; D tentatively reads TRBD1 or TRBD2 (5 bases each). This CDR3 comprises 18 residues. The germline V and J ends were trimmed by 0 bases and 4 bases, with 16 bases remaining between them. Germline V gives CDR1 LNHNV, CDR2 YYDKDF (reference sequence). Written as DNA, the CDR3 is TGTGCCACCAGCAGAGATAAACTAGGGGCGTGGGGGGCCAACGTCCTGACTTTC. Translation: CATSRDKLGAWGANVLTF.

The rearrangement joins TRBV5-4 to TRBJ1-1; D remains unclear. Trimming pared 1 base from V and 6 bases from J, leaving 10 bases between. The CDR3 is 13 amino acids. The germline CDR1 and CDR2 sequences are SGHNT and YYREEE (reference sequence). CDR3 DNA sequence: TGTGCCAGCAGCTTGTTGGGGTTTCCTGAAGCTTTCTTT. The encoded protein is CASSLLGFPEAFF.

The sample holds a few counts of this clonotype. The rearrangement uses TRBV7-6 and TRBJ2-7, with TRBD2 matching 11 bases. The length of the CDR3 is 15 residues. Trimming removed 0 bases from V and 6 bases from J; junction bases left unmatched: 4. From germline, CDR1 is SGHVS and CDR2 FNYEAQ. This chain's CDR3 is CASSLASGRAVEQYF. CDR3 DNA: TGTGCCAGCAGCTTAGCTAGCGGGAGGGCGGTCGAGCAGTACTTC.

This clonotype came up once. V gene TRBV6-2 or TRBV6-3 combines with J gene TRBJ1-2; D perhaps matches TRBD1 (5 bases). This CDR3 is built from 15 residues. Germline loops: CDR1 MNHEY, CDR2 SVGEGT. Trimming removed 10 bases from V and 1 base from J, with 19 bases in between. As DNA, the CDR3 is TGTGCCACTCGAGCGGGGACGGAGAATAACTATGGCTACACCTTC. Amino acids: CATRAGTENNYGYTF.

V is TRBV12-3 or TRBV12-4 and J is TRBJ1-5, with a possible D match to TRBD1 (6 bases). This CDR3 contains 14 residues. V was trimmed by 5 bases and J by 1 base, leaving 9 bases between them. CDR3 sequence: CASSLDRSNQPQHF. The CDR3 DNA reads TGTGCCAGCAGTCTGGACAGAAGCAATCAGCCCCAGCATTTT.

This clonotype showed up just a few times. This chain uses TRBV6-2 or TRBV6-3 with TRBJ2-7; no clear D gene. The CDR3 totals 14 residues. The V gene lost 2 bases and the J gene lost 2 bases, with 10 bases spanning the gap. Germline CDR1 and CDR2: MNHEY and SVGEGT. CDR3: CASSYGDLAYEQYF. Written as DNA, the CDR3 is TGTGCCAGCAGTTACGGGGATTTGGCCTACGAGCAGTACTTC.

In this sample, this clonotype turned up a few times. CDR3 DNA sequence: TGTGCCAGCCCACCGACTTCCTCCGATTTCTACGAGCAGTACGTC. Translating gives CASPPTSSDFYEQYV. The chain links TRBV6-4 to TRBJ2-7; D is uncertain. Germline V gene lookup returns CDR1 MRHNA and CDR2 SNTAGT. The CDR3 length is 15 residues. Trimming pared 8 bases from V and 3 bases from J, leaving 20 bases between.

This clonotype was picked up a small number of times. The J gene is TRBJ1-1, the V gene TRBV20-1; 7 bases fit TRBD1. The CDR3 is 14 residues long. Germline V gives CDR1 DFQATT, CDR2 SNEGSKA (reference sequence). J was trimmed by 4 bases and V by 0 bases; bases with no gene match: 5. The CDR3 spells CSARERQGGTEAFF. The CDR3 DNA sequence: TGCAGTGCTAGAGAACGTCAGGGGGGCACTGAAGCTTTCTTT.

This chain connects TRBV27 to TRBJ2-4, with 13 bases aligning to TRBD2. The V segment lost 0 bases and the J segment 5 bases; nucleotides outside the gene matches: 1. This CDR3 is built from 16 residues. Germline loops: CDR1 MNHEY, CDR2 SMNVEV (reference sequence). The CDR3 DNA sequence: TGTGCCAGCAGTTTATCCGGACTAGCGGGAGAAAACATTCAGTACTTC. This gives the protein CASSLSGLAGENIQYF.

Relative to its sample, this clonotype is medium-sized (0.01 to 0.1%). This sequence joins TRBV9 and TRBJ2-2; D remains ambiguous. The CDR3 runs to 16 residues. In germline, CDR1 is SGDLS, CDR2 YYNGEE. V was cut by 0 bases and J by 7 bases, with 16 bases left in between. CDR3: CASSVVRGGRLGELFF. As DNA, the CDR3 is TGTGCCAGCAGCGTAGTACGCGGCGGTCGACTCGGGGAGCTGTTTTTT. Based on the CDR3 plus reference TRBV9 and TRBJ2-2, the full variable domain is DSGVTQTPKHLITATGQRVTLRCSPRSGDLSVYWYQQSLDQGLQFLIQYYNGEERAKGNILERFSAQQFPDLHSELNLSSLELGDSALYFCASSVVRGGRLGELFFGEGSRLTVL.

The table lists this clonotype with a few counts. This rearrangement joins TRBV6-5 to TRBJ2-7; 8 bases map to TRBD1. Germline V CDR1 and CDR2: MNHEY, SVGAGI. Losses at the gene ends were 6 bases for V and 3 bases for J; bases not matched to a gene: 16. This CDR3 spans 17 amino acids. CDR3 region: CASSRPRVGQGNYEQYF. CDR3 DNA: TGTGCCAGCAGCCGCCCCCGGGTCGGACAGGGAAACTACGAGCAGTACTTC.

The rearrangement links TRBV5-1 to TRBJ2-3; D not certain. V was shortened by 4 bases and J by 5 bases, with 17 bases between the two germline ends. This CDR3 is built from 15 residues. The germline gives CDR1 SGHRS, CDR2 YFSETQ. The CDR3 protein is CASSPRPNLRDTQYF. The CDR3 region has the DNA TGCGCCAGCAGCCCGCGGCCAAACCTCAGAGATACGCAGTATTTT. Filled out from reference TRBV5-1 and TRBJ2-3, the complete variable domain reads KAGVTQTPRYLIKTRGQQVTLSCSPISGHRSVSWYQQTPGQGLQFLFEYFSETQRNKGNFPGRFSGRQFSNSRSEMNVSTLELGDSALYLCASSPRPNLRDTQYFGPGTRLTVL.

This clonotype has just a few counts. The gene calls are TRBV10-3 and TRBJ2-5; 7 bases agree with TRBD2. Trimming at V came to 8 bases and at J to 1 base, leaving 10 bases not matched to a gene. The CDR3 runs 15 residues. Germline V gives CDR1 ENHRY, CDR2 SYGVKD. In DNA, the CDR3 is TGTGCCATCCGTCCCGAGGGAGGGCCCCAAGAGACCCAGTACTTC. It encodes CAIRPEGGPQETQYF.

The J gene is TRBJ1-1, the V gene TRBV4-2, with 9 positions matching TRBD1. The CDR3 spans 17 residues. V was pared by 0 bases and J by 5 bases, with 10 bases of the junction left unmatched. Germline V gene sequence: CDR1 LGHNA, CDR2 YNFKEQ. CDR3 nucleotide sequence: TGTGCCAGCAGCCAAGATGCCCCCCCACAGGGGGCAACTGAAGCTTTCTTT. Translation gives CASSQDAPPQGATEAFF.

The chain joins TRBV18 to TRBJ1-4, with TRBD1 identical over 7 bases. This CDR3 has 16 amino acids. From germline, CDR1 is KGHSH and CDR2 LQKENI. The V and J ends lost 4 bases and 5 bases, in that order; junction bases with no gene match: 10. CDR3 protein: CASSLPLLGQNEKLFF. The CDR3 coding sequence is TGTGCCAGCTCACTCCCGCTTCTGGGACAGAATGAAAAACTGTTTTTT. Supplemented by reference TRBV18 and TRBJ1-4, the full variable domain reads NAGVMQNPRHLVRRRGQEARLRCSPMKGHSHVYWYRQLPEEGLKFMVYLQKENIIDESGMPKERFSAEFPKEGPSILRIQQVVRGDSAAYFCASSLPLLGQNEKLFFGSGTQLSVL.

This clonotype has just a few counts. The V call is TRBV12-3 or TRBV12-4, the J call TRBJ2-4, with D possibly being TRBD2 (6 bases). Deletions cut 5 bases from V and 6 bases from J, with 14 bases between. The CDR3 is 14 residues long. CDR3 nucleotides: TGTGCCAGCAGTATCCGGGGAGGCGGAAACATTCAGTACTTC. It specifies CASSIRGGGNIQYF.

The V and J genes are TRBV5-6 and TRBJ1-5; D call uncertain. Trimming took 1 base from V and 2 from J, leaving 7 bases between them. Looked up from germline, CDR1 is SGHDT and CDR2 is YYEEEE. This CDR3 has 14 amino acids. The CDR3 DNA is TGTGCCAGCAGCTTGTGGACCCGCAATCAGCCCCAGCATTTT. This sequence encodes CASSLWTRNQPQHF.

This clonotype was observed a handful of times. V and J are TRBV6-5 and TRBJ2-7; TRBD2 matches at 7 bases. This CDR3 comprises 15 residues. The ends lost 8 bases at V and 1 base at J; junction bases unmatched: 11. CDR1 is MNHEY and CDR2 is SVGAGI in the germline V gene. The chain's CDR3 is CASCPSSGRSYEQYV. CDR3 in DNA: TGTGCCAGCTGCCCATCTAGCGGACGGTCCTACGAGCAGTACGTC.

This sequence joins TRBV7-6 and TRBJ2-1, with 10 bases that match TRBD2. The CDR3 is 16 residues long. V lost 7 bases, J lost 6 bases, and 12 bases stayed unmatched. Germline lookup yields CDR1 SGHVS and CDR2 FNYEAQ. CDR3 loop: CASIPPGLAGVNEQFF. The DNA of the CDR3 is TGTGCCAGCATTCCTCCGGGGCTAGCGGGAGTCAATGAGCAGTTCTTC.

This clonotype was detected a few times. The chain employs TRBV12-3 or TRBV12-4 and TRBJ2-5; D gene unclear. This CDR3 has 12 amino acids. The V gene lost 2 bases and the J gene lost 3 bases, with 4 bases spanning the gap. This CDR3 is CASSLLEETQYF. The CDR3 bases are TGTGCCAGCAGTTTACTAGAAGAGACCCAGTACTTC.

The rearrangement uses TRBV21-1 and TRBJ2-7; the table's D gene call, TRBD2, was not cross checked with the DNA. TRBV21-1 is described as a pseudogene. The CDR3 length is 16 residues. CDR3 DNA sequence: TGTGCCAGCAGCAGAGATCGGGCGGGAGAAACCTGCGAGCAGTACTTC. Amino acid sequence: CASSRDRAGETCEQYF.